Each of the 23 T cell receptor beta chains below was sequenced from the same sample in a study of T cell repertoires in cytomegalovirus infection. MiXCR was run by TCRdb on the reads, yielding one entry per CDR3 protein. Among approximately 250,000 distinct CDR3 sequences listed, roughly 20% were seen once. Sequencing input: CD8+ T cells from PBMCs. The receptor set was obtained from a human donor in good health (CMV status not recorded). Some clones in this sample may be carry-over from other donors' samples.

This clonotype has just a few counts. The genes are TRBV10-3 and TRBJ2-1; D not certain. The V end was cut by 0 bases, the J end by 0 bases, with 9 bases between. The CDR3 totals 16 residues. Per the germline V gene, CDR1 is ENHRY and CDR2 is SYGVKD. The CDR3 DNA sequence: TGTGCCATCAGTGAGTCAGGCTTCAGCTCCTACAATGAGCAGTTCTTC. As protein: CAISESGFSSYNEQFF.

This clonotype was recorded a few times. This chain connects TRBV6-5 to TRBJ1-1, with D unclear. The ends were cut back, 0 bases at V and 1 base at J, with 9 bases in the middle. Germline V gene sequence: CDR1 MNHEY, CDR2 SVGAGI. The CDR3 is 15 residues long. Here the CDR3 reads CASSYSSSWNTEAFF. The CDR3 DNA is TGTGCCAGCAGTTACTCGTCATCCTGGAACACTGAAGCTTTCTTT.

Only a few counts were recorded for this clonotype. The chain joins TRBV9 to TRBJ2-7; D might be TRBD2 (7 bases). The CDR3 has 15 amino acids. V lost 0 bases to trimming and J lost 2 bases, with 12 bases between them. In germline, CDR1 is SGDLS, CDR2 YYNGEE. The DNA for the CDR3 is TGTGCCAGCAGCGTAGGAGGGGGGGCGACCTACGAGCAGTACTTC. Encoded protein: CASSVGGGATYEQYF.

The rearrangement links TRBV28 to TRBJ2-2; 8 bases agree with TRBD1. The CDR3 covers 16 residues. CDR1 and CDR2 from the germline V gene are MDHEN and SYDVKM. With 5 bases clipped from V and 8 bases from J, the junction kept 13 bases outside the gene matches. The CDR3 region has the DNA TGTGCCAGCAGTCTAGGACAGGGATCCTACGTGGGGGAGCTGTTTTTT. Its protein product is CASSLGQGSYVGELFF.

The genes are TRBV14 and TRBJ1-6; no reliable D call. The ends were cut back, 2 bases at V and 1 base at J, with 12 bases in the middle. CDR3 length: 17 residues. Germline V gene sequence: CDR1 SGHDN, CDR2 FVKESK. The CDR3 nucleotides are TGTGCCAGCAGCCAACACGCAGTGGTGTCCTATAATTCACCCCTCCACTTT. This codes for CASSQHAVVSYNSPLHF.

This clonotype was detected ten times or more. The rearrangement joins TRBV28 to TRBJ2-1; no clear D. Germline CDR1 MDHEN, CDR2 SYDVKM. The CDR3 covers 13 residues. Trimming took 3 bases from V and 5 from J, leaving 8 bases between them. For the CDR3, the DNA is TGTGCCAGCAGTTTTAGGGTCAACAATGAGCAGTTCTTC. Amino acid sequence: CASSFRVNNEQFF.

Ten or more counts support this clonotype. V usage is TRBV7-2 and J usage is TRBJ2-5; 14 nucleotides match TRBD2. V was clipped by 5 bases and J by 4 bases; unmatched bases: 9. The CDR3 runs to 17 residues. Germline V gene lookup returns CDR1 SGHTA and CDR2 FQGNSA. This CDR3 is CASSPRLAGGPPETQYF. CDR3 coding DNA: TGTGCCAGCAGCCCCCGACTAGCGGGGGGGCCACCAGAGACCCAGTACTTC.

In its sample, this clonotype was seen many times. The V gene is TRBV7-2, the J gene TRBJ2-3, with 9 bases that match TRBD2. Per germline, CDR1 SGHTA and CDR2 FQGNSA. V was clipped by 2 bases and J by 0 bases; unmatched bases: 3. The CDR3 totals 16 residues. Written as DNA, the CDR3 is TGTGCCAGCAGCTTAAGGCTAGCGGGAAGCACAGATACGCAGTATTTT. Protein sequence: CASSLRLAGSTDTQYF.

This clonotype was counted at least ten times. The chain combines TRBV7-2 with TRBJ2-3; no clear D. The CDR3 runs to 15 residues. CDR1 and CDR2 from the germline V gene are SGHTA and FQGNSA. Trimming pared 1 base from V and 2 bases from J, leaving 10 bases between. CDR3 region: CASSLEFGTTDTQYF. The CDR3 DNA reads TGTGCCAGCAGCTTAGAATTTGGCACCACAGATACGCAGTATTTT.

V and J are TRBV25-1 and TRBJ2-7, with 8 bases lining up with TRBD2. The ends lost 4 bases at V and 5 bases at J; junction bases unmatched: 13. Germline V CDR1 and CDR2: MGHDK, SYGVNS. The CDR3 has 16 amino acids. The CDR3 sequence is CASSGRGAGVGDEQYF. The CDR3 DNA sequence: TGTGCCAGCAGTGGTAGGGGAGCGGGGGTTGGCGACGAGCAGTACTTC.

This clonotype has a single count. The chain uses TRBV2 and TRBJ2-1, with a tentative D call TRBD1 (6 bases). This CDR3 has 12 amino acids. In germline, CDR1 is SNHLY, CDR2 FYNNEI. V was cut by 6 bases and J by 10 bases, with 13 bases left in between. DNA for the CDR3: TGTGCCAGCAGCGAACAGGGTTCGGAGCAGTTCTTC. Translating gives CASSEQGSEQFF.

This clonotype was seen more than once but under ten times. CDR3 region: CASSQGTGREAFF. CDR3 nucleotides: TGCGCCAGCAGCCAAGGGACAGGGCGAGAAGCTTTCTTT. The J gene is TRBJ1-1, the V gene TRBV4-1, with 8 nucleotides matching TRBD1. V gave up 1 base and J gave up 8 bases; unmatched junction bases: 3. The CDR3 sequence is 13 residues long. Germline values: CDR1 MGHRA, CDR2 YSYEKL.

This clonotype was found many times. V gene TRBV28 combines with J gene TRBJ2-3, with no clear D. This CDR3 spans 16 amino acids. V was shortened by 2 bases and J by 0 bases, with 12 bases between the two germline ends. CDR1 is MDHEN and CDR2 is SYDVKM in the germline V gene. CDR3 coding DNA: TGTGCCAGCAGTTTAACATCAGTTCTAAGCACAGATACGCAGTATTTT. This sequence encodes CASSLTSVLSTDTQYF.

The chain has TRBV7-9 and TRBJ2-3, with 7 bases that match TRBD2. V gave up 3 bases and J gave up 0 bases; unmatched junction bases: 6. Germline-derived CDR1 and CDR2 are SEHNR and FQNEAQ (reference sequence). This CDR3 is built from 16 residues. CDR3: CASSFLERGSTDTQYF. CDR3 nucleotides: TGTGCCAGCAGCTTCTTAGAGCGGGGTAGCACAGATACGCAGTATTTT.

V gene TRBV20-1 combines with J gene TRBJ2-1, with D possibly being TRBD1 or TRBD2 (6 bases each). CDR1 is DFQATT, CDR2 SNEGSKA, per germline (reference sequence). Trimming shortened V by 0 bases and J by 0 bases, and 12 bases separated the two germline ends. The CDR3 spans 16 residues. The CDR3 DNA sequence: TGCAGTGCTAGAGATAGCCGGGGGCCCTCCTACAATGAGCAGTTCTTC. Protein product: CSARDSRGPSYNEQFF.

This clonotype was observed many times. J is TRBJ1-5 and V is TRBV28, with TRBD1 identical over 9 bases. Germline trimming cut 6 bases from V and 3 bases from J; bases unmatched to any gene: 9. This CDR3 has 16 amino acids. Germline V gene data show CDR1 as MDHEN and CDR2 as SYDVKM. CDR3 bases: TGTGCCAGCAGCTATCGAGACAGGGGGAACAATCAGCCCCAGCATTTT. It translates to CASSYRDRGNNQPQHF.

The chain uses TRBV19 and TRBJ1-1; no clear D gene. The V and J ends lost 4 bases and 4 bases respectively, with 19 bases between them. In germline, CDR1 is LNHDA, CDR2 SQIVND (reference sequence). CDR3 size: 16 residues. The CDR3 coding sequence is TGTGCCAGTAGTACGGGCAGGAATATTCCTGCCACTGAAGCTTTCTTT. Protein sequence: CASSTGRNIPATEAFF.

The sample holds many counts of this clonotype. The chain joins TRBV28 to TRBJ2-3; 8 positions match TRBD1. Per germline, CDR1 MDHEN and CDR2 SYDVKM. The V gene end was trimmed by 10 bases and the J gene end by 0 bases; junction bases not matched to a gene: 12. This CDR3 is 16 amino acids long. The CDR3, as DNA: TGTGCCATCTCGCCGGGACAGGCTCGTAGCACAGATACGCAGTATTTT. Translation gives CAISPGQARSTDTQYF.

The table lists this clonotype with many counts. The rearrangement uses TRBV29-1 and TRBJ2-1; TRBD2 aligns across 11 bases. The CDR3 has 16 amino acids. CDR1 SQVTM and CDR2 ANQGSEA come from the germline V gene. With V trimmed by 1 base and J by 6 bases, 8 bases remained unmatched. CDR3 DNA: TGCAGCGTTGAAGGGTTTAGCGGGGGGGCCGCCAATGAGCAGTTCTTC. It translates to CSVEGFSGGAANEQFF.

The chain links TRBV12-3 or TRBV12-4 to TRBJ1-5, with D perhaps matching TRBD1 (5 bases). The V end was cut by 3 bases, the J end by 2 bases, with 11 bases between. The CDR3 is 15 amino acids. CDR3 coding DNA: TGTGCCAGCAGTTTGGGGGGTTTTGGCAATCAGCCCCAGCATTTT. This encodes CASSLGGFGNQPQHF.

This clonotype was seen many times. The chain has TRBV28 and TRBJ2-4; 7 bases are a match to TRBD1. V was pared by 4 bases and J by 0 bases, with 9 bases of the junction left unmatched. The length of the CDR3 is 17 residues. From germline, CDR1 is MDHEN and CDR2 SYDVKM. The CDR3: CASSSARQGLAKNIQYF. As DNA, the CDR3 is TGTGCCAGCAGTTCCGCACGACAGGGATTAGCCAAAAACATTCAGTACTTC.

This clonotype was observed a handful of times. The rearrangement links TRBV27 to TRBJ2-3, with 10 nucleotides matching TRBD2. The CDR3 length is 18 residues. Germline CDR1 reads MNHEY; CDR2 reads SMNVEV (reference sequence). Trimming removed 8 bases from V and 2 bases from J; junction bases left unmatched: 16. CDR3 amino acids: CASFGRRSGGEYTDTQYF. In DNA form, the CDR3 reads TGTGCCAGCTTTGGAAGGAGGAGCGGGGGGGAATACACAGATACGCAGTATTTT.

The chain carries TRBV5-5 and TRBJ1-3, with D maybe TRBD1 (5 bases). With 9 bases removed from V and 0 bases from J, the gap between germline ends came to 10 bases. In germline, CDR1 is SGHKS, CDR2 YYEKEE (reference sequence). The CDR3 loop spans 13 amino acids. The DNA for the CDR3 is TGTGCCAACATGGGGCTCTCTGGAAACACCATATATTTT. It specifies CANMGLSGNTIYF.